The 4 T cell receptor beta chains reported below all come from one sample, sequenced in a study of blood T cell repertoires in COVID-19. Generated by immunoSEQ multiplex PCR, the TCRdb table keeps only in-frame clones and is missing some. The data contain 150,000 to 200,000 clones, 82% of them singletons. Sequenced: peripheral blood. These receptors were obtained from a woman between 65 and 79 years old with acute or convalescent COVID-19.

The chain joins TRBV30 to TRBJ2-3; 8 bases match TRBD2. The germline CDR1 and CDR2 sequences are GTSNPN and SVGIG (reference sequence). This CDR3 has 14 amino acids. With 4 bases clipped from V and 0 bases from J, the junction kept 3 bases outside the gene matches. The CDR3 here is CAWTGGGSTDTQYF. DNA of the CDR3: TGTGCCTGGACCGGGGGGGGTAGCACAGATACGCAGTATTTT.

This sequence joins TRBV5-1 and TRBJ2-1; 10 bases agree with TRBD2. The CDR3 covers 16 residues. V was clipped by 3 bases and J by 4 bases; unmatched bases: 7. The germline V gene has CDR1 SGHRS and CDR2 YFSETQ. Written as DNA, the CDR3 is TGCGCCAGCAGCTCGAGAGGGACTAGCGTTTACAATGAGCAGTTCTTC. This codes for CASSSRGTSVYNEQFF.

Here the CDR3 reads CASRLHGQEEEKLFF. The DNA for the CDR3 is TGTGCCAGCAGGCTCCACGGACAAGAGGAGGAAAAACTGTTTTTT. This sequence joins TRBV3-1 (or the pseudogene TRBV3-2) and TRBJ1-4, with D perhaps TRBD1 (5 bases). Deletions cut 6 bases from V and 8 bases from J, with 19 bases between. The CDR3 covers 15 residues. From germline, CDR1 is LGHDT and CDR2 YNNKEL (reference sequence).

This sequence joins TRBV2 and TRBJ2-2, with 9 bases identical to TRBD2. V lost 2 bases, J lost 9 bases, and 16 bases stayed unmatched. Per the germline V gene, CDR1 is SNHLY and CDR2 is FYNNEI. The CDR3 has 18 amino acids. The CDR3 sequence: CASSEPPFIAGESRELFF. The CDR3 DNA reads TGTGCCAGCAGTGAACCGCCCTTTATAGCGGGGGAGTCTCGGGAGCTGTTTTTT. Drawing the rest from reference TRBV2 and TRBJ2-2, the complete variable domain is EPEVTQTPSHQVTQMGQEVILRCVPISNHLYFYWYRQILGQKVEFLVSFYNNEISEKSEIFDDQFSVERPDGSNFTLKIRSTKLEDSAMYFCASSEPPFIAGESRELFFGEGSRLTVL.